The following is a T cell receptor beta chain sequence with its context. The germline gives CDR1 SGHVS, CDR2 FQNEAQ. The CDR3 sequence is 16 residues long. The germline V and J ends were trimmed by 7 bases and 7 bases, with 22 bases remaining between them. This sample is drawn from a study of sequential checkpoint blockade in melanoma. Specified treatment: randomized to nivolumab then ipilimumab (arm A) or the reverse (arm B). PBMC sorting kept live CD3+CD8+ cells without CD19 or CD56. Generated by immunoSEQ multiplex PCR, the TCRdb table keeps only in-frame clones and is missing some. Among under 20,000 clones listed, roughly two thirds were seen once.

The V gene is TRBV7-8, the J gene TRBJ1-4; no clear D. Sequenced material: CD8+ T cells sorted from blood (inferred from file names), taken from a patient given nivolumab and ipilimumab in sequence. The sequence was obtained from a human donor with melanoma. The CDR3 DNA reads TGTGCCAGCACCTTCTATCCCGGGGAGCGACCTGAAAAACTGTTTTTT. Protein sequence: CASTFYPGERPEKLFF.